The T cell receptor beta chain described here comes from a study of a mutant IDH1 vaccine in newly diagnosed glioma. Study details: The sex distribution of treated patients was around 60% male and roughly 38% female, with a mean age of around 40 years. Most had both radiotherapy and temozolomide beforehand; others had only one.

Documented time point: week 47, end of study. Each dose delivered 300 ug of mutant IDH1 20-mer peptide subcutaneously with imiquimod. On this clone itself: What it binds is unknown.

The CDR3 sequence is 14 residues long. CDR1 and CDR2 from the germline V gene are MDHEN and SYDVKM. V dropped 8 bases and J dropped 5 bases, with 16 bases sitting between them. TCRdb's copy holds only in-frame clones and misses some; the assay was immunoSEQ multiplex PCR. The table includes about 56,000 clones, around 75% detected once. Here the sequenced sample was PBMCs, taken from a glioma patient whose treatment included an IDH1 peptide vaccine. The chain has TRBV28 and TRBJ2-1; D is unclear. This TCR derives from a man over 45 with glioma. CDR3 loop: CASGRAATDNEQFF. In nucleotides, the CDR3 is TGTGCCAGCGGACGGGCCGCGACGGACAATGAGCAGTTCTTC.